The clone carrying this T cell receptor beta chain was counted a single time. Its target is not known. This sample was included in a study of long-term antiretroviral therapy in people with HIV. Trimming took 2 bases from V and 8 from J, leaving 15 bases between them. This CDR3 is 15 amino acids long. Germline V CDR1 and CDR2: MGHDK, SYGVNS. Study-level points and caveats: Across all time points, the repertoire was dominated by clones that expanded before ART.

Ahead of DNA extraction, samples held about 0.95-11 million cryopreserved PBMC each. immunoSEQ v3.0 was run at survey level. Data came from immunoSEQ multiplex PCR; TCRdb stores just in-frame clones and leaves some out. Here the sample spans around 33,000 clones, 83% being singletons. This TCR was recovered from a man between 18 and 35 years old with HIV. The chain uses TRBV25-1 and TRBJ1-4; TRBD1 is a possible D gene (5 bases). Sequenced material: unsorted PBMCs, taken 0.4 years before starting antiretroviral therapy. The CDR3 spells CASSENRRVGEKLFF. In DNA, the CDR3 is TGTGCCAGCAGTGAAAATCGCAGGGTAGGGGAAAAACTGTTTTTT.